This passage covers 20 T cell receptor beta chains from one sample sequenced in a study of T cell repertoires in cytomegalovirus infection. From the reads, TCRdb called clonotypes with MiXCR, one entry per CDR3 protein. The sample lists about 360,000 distinct CDR3 sequences, 15% to 20% occurring once. The sequencing input was PBMCs. These receptors all come from a human donor in good health (CMV status not recorded). Some clones in this sample may be carry-over from other donors' samples.

This clonotype was seen at least ten times. This sequence joins TRBV4-1 and TRBJ2-1, with D possibly called TRBD1 or TRBD2 (5 bases each). Trimming removed 4 bases at V and 6 bases at J, with 13 bases between. Germline V gene lookup returns CDR1 MGHRA and CDR2 YSYEKL. This CDR3 region has 14 residues. CDR3 bases: TGCGCCAGCAGCCCCTTGGGGGATTCCAATGAGCAGTTCTTC. Its protein product is CASSPLGDSNEQFF.

The gene calls are TRBV2 and TRBJ1-1; TRBD1 is a possible D gene (6 bases). Germline CDR1 SNHLY, CDR2 FYNNEI. Trimming took 6 bases from V and 4 from J, leaving 15 bases between them. This CDR3 has 14 residues. This CDR3 reads CASSATGGGTEAFF. The CDR3 DNA follows: TGTGCCAGCAGCGCCACGGGAGGGGGCACTGAAGCTTTCTTT.

The table lists this clonotype with many counts. The chain links TRBV7-9 to TRBJ2-1; weak D call: TRBD1 (5 bases). This CDR3 contains 17 residues. Germline values: CDR1 SEHNR, CDR2 FQNEAQ (reference sequence). Trimming shortened V by 5 bases and J by 3 bases, and 20 bases separated the two germline ends. This chain's CDR3 is CASSPGIGFGIYNEQFF. For the CDR3, the DNA is TGTGCCAGCAGCCCAGGGATTGGGTTTGGCATCTACAATGAGCAGTTCTTC.

This clonotype was detected many times. This chain uses TRBV3-1 with TRBJ2-1, with 7 bases fitting TRBD1. Looked up from germline, CDR1 is LGHDT and CDR2 is YNNKEL (reference sequence). The ends lost 4 bases at V and 6 bases at J; junction bases unmatched: 6. The CDR3 contains 14 residues. This CDR3 is CASSLSSGGNEQFF. The CDR3 bases are TGTGCCAGCAGCCTCTCCTCAGGGGGCAATGAGCAGTTCTTC.

The sample holds a few counts of this clonotype. The CDR3 loop reads CASSLLTGSNSPLHF. The CDR3 nucleotides are TGTGCCAGCAGCCTCCTTACAGGATCTAATTCACCCCTCCACTTT. This sequence joins TRBV5-6 and TRBJ1-6, with a weak D call TRBD1 (5 bases). V was trimmed by 4 bases and J by 6 bases, leaving 14 bases between them. Germline assignment: CDR1 SGHDT and CDR2 YYEEEE. The CDR3 runs 15 residues. Looking up the rest from reference TRBV5-6 and TRBJ1-6 gives the full variable domain: DAGVTQSPTHLIKTRGQQVTLRCSPKSGHDTVSWYQQALGQGPQFIFQYYEEEERQRGNFPDRFSGHQFPNYSSELNVNALLLGDSALYLCASSLLTGSNSPLHFGNGTRLTVT.

The table lists this clonotype with many counts. This chain uses TRBV7-9 with TRBJ2-1; 10 positions agree with TRBD2. The length of the CDR3 is 15 residues. The V gene end was trimmed by 6 bases and the J gene end by 8 bases; junction bases not matched to a gene: 10. CDR1 and CDR2 (germline): SEHNR, FQNEAQ (reference sequence). CDR3 coding DNA: TGTGCCAGCAGACCGGGGCTAGCGGGAGTCCATGAGCAGTTCTTC. This gives the protein CASRPGLAGVHEQFF.

The CDR3 spells CASRSGTYEQFF. For the CDR3, the DNA is TGTGCCAGCAGAAGCGGGACGTATGAGCAGTTCTTC. The gene calls are TRBV6-2 or TRBV6-3 and TRBJ2-1, with TRBD2 identical over 7 bases. Per germline, CDR1 MNHEY and CDR2 SVGEGT. This CDR3 has 12 residues. The trim removed 6 bases at V and 8 bases at J, leaving 4 bases unmatched.

This chain uses TRBV5-1 with TRBJ2-3, with D possibly being TRBD1 or TRBD2 (5 bases each). From germline, CDR1 is SGHRS and CDR2 YFSETQ. Trimming took off 6 bases at V and 4 bases at J, with 12 bases between the two ends. The CDR3 length is 13 residues. The CDR3 DNA follows: TGCGCCAGCACCCAGGGACCCTCAGATACGCAGTATTTT. Translation gives CASTQGPSDTQYF.

Concerning this clonotype: The final CDR3 position lacks the conserved phenylalanine or tryptophan, pointing to a likely read error. This chain connects TRBV5-1 to TRBJ2-3; 7 bases line up with TRBD1. CDR3 length: 17 amino acids. In germline, CDR1 is SGHRS, CDR2 YFSETQ. The J segment lost 1 base and the V segment lost 3 bases, leaving 11 bases of the junction unmatched. The CDR3 protein is CASSSGGISQGTDTQYS. The CDR3 coding sequence is TGCGCCAGCAGCTCAGGGGGAATCTCACAGGGCACAGATACGCAGTATTCT.

This clonotype showed up many times. The chain is built from TRBV7-2 and TRBJ2-1, with 13 nucleotides matching TRBD2. Germline CDR1 SGHTA, CDR2 FQGNSA. Unmatched junction bases numbered 19, after V lost 5 bases and J lost 0 bases. This CDR3 contains 22 residues. This CDR3 is CASSVPGMTTSGRRSSYNEQFF. CDR3 nucleotide sequence: TGTGCCAGCAGCGTCCCGGGGATGACGACTAGCGGGAGGCGGAGCTCCTACAATGAGCAGTTCTTC.

This clonotype was detected ten times or more. V usage is TRBV12-3 or TRBV12-4 and J usage is TRBJ1-1; D possibly corresponds to TRBD1 (6 bases). CDR3 length equals 12 residues. Trimming pared 2 bases from V and 10 bases from J, leaving 11 bases between. In DNA, the CDR3 is TGTGCCAGCAGTTTAATTGGGGGCGTAGCTTTCTTT. Its translation is CASSLIGGVAFF.

This clonotype was counted many times. CDR3: CASSQGQGRTEAFF. The CDR3 DNA follows: TGTGCCAGCAGCCAGGGACAGGGTCGGACTGAAGCTTTCTTT. This rearrangement joins TRBV12-3 or TRBV12-4 to TRBJ1-1; 9 bases fit TRBD1. J gave up 5 bases and V 6 bases, and 7 bases lay outside the gene matches. The CDR3 spans 14 residues.

This chain joins TRBV20-1 and TRBJ2-2; TRBD1 aligns across 12 bases. The CDR3 spans 15 residues. Germline V gene data show CDR1 as DFQATT and CDR2 as SNEGSKA (reference sequence). V lost 0 bases to trimming and J lost 8 bases; unmatched junction nucleotides: 4. The CDR3 is CSARDGTGGKGELFF. CDR3 nucleotides: TGCAGTGCTAGAGACGGGACAGGGGGCAAGGGGGAGCTGTTTTTT.

This clonotype was counted ten times or more. V gene TRBV7-6 combines with J gene TRBJ1-4; weak D call: TRBD1 (5 bases). The CDR3 covers 14 residues. Trimming stripped 5 bases from V and 5 bases from J, with 12 bases between. CDR1 is SGHVS and CDR2 is FNYEAQ in the germline V gene. The CDR3 DNA reads as TGTGCCAGCAGCCCCGACGGGGGGAATGAAAAACTGTTTTTT. Translation gives CASSPDGGNEKLFF.

This clonotype was counted between two and nine times. This chain uses TRBV18 with TRBJ1-2, with a tentative D call TRBD1 (5 bases). Germline V CDR1 and CDR2: KGHSH, LQKENI. V lost 0 bases and J lost 7, with 15 bases in between. There are 15 residues in the CDR3. The CDR3 nucleotides are TGTGCCAGCTCACCACCGGTACCTCAGGGTGGTGGCTACACCTTC. Its translation: CASSPPVPQGGGYTF.

This clonotype was recorded a few times. The chain links TRBV12-3 or TRBV12-4 to TRBJ1-5; possible D gene TRBD1, 6 bases. Trimming shortened V by 5 bases and J by 7 bases, and 12 bases separated the two germline ends. CDR3 length equals 13 residues. The CDR3: CASSHRAEQPQHF. The CDR3 region has the DNA TGTGCCAGCAGTCACAGGGCGGAGCAGCCCCAGCATTTT.

This clonotype was picked up many times. The genes are TRBV12-3 or TRBV12-4 and TRBJ2-1; D is perhaps TRBD1 (5 bases). V lost 7 bases to trimming and J lost 4 bases, with 8 bases between them. The CDR3 is 12 amino acids. CDR3 bases: TGTGCCAGCACCCAGGGTTACAATGAGCAGTTCTTC. Its translation is CASTQGYNEQFF.

This clonotype was picked up many times. The rearrangement uses TRBV7-6 and TRBJ2-3, with TRBD2 as a possible D gene (6 bases). The CDR3 runs 17 residues. V dropped 1 base and J dropped 0 bases, with 14 bases sitting between them. The germline V gene encodes CDR1 SGHVS and CDR2 FNYEAQ. The DNA of the CDR3 is TGTGCCAGCAGCTTAGTACCCTCGGGACTGAGCACAGATACGCAGTATTTT. Its protein is CASSLVPSGLSTDTQYF.

This clonotype has just a few counts. J is TRBJ2-1 and V is TRBV5-8; possibly TRBD1 for D (6 bases). Trimming stripped 2 bases from V and 0 bases from J, with 18 bases between. Germline V CDR1 and CDR2: SGHTS, YDEGEE. The CDR3 runs 18 residues. CDR3 sequence (DNA): TGTGCCAGCAGCTTAGGGACACTTCCTTCAGGCTCCTACAATGAGCAGTTCTTC. Its translation is CASSLGTLPSGSYNEQFF.

In its sample, this clonotype was seen a few times. This chain links TRBV11-2 with TRBJ2-7; the D gene could be TRBD1 or TRBD2 (6 bases each). Trimming stripped 8 bases from V and 2 bases from J, with 19 bases between. Germline CDR1 SGHAT, CDR2 FQNNGV. There are 15 residues in the CDR3. For the CDR3, the DNA is TGTGCCAGCGGTATCTTTAGGGGGGCTCCCTACGAGCAGTACTTC. Protein product: CASGIFRGAPYEQYF.